The sequence of this T cell receptor (beta chain) was determined in a study of PD-L1 blockade in urothelial cancer. Looking at the study overall: Of about 30 patients, about 25 were males with bladder-origin urothelial cancer. The study recovered a median of 141,255 T cells per blood sample.

Time point reported: pretreatment peripheral blood. Per patient, between 1 and 8 samples were collected at pretreatment and on-treatment time points. Synthetic spike-ins, TCR analog templates, were added into each PCR. This table comes from immunoSEQ multiplex PCR, and its TCRdb copy is limited to in-frame clones, with some not included. The table has about 95,000 clones, about nine tenths seen once; the top ten hold roughly 2%. CDR3 length: 16 amino acids. The germline CDR1 and CDR2 sequences are WSHSY and SAAADI. V gave up 6 bases and J gave up 1 base, with 15 bases separating them. The chain couples TRBV10-2 to TRBJ2-2, with TRBD1 as a possible D gene (5 bases). The sequence was collected from a man between 60 and 75 years old with urothelial cancer. Here the sequenced sample was PBMCs, taken around atezolizumab (anti-PD-L1) treatment. This chain's CDR3 is CASRVSGRVNTGELFF. In nucleotides, the CDR3 is TGCGCCAGCAGAGTTTCAGGGCGAGTGAACACCGGGGAGCTGTTTTTT.